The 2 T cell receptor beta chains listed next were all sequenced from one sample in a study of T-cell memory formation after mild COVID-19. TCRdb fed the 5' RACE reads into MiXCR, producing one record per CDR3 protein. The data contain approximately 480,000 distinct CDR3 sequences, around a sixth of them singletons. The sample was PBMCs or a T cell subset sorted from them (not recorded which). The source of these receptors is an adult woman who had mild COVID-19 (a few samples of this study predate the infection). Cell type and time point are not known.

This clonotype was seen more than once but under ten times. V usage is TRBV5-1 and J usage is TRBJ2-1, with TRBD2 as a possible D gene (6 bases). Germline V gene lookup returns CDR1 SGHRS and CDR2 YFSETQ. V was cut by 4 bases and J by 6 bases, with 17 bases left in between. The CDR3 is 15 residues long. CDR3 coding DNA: TGCGCCAGCAGCCCTAGGGGTGGAGGGTTCAATGAGCAGTTCTTC. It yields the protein CASSPRGGGFNEQFF.

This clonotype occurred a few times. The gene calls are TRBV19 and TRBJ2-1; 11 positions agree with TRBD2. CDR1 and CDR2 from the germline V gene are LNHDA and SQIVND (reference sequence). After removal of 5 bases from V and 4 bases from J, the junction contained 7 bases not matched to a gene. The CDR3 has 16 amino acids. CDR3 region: CASSSPRLAGYNEQFF. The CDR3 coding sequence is TGTGCCAGTAGTTCCCCCCGACTAGCGGGGTACAATGAGCAGTTCTTC.